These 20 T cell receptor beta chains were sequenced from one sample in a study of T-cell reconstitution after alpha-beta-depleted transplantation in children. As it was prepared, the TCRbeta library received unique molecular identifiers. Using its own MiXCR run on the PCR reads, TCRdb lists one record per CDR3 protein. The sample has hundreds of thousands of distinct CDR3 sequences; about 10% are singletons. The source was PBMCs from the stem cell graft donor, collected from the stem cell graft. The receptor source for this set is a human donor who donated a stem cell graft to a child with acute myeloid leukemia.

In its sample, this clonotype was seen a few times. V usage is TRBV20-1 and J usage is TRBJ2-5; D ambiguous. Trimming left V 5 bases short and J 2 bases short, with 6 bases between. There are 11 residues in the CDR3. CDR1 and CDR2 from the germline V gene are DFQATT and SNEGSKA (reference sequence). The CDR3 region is CSAQRQETQYF. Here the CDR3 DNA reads TGCAGTGCTCAGCGTCAAGAGACCCAGTACTTC.

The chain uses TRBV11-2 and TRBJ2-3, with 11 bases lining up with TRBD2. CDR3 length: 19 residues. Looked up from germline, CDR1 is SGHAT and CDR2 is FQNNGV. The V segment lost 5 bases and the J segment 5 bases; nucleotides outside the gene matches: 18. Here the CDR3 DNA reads TGTGCCAGCAGCACTCGCCCGATTATAGCGGGAGGGGGAGTAGATACGCAGTATTTT. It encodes CASSTRPIIAGGGVDTQYF.

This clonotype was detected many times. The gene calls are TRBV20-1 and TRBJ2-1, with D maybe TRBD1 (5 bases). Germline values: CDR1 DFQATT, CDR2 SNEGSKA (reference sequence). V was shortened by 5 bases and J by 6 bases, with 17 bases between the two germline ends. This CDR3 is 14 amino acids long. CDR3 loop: CSAADSDGFNEQFF. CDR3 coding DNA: TGCAGTGCTGCCGACAGCGACGGATTCAATGAGCAGTTCTTC.

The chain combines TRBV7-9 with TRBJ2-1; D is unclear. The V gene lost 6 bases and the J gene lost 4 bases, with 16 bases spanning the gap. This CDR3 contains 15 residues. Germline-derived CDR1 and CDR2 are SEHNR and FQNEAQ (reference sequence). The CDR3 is CASRSPLAGYNEQFF. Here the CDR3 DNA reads TGTGCCAGCAGGAGTCCCTTGGCAGGATACAATGAGCAGTTCTTC.

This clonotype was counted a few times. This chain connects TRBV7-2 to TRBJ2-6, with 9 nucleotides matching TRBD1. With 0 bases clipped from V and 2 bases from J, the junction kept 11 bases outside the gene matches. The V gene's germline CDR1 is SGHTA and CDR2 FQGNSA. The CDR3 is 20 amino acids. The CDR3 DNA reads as TGTGCCAGCAGCTTAGCATCCGGGACAGGGAAGAGTACTGGGGCCAACGTCCTGACTTTC. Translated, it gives CASSLASGTGKSTGANVLTF.

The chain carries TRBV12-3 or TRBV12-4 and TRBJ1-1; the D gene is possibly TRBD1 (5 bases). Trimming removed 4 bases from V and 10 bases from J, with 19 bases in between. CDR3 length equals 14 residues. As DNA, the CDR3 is TGTGCCAGCAGTTCGGGCGGGAGGTCCGGGGGAGCTTTCTTT. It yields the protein CASSSGGRSGGAFF.

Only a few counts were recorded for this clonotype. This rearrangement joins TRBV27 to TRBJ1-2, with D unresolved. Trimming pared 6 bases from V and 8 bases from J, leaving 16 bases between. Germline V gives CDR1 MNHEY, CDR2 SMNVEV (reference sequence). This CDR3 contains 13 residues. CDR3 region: CASSLSSTGGYTF. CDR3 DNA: TGTGCCAGCAGCTTGTCTTCGACGGGCGGCTACACCTTC.

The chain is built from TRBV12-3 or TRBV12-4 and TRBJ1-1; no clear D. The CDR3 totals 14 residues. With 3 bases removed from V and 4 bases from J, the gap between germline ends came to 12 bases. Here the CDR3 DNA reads TGTGCCAGCAGTTTCCCCAGGAATCCCACTGAAGCTTTCTTT. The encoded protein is CASSFPRNPTEAFF.

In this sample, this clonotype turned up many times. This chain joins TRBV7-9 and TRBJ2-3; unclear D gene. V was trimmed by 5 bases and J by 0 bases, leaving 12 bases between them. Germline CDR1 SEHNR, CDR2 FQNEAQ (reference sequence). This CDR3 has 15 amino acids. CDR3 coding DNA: TGTGCCAGCAGCCTAACGGGCACTAGCACAGATACGCAGTATTTT. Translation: CASSLTGTSTDTQYF.

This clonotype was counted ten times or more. This CDR3 reads CAISDLDTQYF. In DNA form, the CDR3 reads TGTGCCATCAGTGATTTAGATACGCAGTATTTT. The chain is built from TRBV10-3 and TRBJ2-3, with D unresolved. V lost 3 bases, J lost 5 bases, and 3 bases lay in between. The V gene's germline CDR1 is ENHRY and CDR2 SYGVKD. CDR3 size: 11 residues.

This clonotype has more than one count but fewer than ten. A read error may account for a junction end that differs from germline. CDR3 protein: CASSFSGRTVGSYRYTF. The CDR3 DNA reads as TGTGCCAGCAGTTTCTCCGGGAGGACGGTAGGATCCTATCGCTACACCTTC. V and J are TRBV12-3 or TRBV12-4 and TRBJ1-2; D uncertain. This CDR3 is built from 17 residues.

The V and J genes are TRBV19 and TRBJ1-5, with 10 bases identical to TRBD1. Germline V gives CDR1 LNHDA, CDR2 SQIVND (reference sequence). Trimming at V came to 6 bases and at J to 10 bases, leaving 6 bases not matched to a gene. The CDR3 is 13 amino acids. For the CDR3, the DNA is TGTGCCAGTAGCAGACAGGGGGCGCATCCCCAGCATTTT. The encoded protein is CASSRQGAHPQHF. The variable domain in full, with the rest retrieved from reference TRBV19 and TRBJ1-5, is DGGITQSPKYLFRKEGQNVTLSCEQNLNHDAMYWYRQDPGQGLRLIYYSQIVNDFQKGDIAEGYSVSREKKESFPLTVTSAQKNPTAFYLCASSRQGAHPQHFGDGTRLSIL.

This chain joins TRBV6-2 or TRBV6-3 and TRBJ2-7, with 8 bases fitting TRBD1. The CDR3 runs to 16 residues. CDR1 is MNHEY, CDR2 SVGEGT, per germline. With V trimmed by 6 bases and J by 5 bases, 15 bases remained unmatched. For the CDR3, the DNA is TGTGCCAGCAGGCGTCGACGGAGCCAGGGGGCTCACGAGCAGTACTTC. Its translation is CASRRRRSQGAHEQYF.

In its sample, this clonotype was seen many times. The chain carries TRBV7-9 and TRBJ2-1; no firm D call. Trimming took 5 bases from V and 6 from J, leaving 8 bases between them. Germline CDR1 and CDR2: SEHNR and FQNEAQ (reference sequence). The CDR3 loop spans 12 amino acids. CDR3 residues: CASSLISNEQFF. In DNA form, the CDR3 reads TGTGCCAGCAGCCTAATTAGCAATGAGCAGTTCTTC.

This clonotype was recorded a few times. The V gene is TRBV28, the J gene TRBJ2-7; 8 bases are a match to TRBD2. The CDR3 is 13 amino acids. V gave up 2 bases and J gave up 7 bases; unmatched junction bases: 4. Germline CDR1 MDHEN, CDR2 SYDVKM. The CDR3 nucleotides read TGTGCCAGCAGTTTACTTGGCGGGGGGGAGCAGTACTTC. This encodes CASSLLGGGEQYF.

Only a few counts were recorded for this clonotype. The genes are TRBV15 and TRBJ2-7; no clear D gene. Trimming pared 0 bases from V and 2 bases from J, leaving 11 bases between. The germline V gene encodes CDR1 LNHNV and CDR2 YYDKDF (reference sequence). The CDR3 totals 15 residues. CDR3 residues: CATSRDLDLTYEQYF. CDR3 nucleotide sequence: TGTGCCACCAGCAGAGATCTGGACCTTACCTACGAGCAGTACTTC.

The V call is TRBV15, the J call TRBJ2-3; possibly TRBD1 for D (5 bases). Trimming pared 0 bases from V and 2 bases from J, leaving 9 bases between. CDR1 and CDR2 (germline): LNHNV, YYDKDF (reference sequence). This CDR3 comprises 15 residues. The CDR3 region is CATSREKGLTDTQYF. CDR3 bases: TGTGCCACCAGCAGAGAAAAGGGGCTCACAGATACGCAGTATTTT.

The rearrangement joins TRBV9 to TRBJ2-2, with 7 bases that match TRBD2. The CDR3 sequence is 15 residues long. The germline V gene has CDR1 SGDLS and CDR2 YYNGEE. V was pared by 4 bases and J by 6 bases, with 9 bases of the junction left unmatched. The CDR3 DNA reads TGTGCCAGCAGCCCCCCGGGACTACTTCCCGGGGAGCTGTTTTTT. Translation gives CASSPPGLLPGELFF.

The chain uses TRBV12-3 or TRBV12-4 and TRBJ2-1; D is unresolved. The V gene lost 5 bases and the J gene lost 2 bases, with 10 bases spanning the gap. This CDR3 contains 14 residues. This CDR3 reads CASSAERTYNEQFF. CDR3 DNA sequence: TGTGCCAGCAGTGCGGAGAGGACCTACAATGAGCAGTTCTTC.

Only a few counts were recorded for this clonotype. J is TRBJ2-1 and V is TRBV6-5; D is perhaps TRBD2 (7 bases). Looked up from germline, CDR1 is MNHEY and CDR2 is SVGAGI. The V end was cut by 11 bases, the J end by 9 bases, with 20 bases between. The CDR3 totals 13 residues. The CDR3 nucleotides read TGTGCCGCCCGAGGGGGGGGGAGGGCTGAGCAGTTCTTC. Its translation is CAARGGGRAEQFF.